This T cell receptor (beta chain) stems from a study of a mutant IDH1 vaccine in newly diagnosed glioma. Details on this clone: The antigen remains undetermined.

Profiled with immunoSEQ multiplex PCR; TCRdb holds only in-frame clones, not every one. Found here are roughly 11,000 clones, 87% of them singletons; the top ten hold less than 6%. V trimming: 3 bases; J trimming: 4 bases; junction bases outside the gene matches: 5. Per germline, CDR1 SGHNT and CDR2 YYREEE (reference sequence). This CDR3 is 15 amino acids long. Time point: week 5, during vaccination. Mutant IDH1 20-mer peptide, at 300 ug, made up each vaccine dose, with topical imiquimod. The sequence came from a woman in her forties with glioma. Some clones in this sample may be carry-over from other donors' samples. The sequenced sample was PBMCs, obtained from a glioma patient whose treatment included an IDH1 peptide vaccine. The rearrangement links TRBV5-4 to TRBJ1-2; 11 positions agree with TRBD1. CDR3 region: CASSSGGTGGYGYTF. CDR3 coding DNA: TGTGCCAGCAGCTCCGGCGGGACAGGGGGCTATGGCTACACCTTC.